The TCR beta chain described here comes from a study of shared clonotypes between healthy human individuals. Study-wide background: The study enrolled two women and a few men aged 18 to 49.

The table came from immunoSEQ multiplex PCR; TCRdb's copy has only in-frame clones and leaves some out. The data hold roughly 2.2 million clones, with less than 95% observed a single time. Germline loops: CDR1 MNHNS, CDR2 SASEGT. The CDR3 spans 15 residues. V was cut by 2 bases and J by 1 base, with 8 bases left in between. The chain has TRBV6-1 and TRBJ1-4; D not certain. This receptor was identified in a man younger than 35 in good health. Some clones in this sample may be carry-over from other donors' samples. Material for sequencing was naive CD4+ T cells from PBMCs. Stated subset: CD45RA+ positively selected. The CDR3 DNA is TGTGCCAGCAGTGAATTGGTCGGAACTAATGAAAAACTGTTTTTT. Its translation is CASSELVGTNEKLFF.